This T cell receptor beta chain was sequenced for a study of STAT5B mutations in CD4+ large granular lymphocyte leukemia. Turning to this clone: The target antigen is unknown.

Findings of the study overall: Main leukemic clonotypes were patient-specific, but around 25% appeared at low frequency elsewhere. Higher CD4+ than CD8+ T-LGLL clonality might reflect small sample size. 8/27 top patient clones versus 2/35 control clones were TRBV06-family.

Sequencing was performed with immunoSEQ multiplex PCR; in TCRdb, only in-frame clones are kept and a portion is missing. The data hold tens of thousands of clones, with roughly 77% observed a single time. Controls came from buffy coats of healthy blood donors. V shed 4 bases and J 4 bases; nucleotides not matched to a gene: 4. CDR1 and CDR2 (germline): LNHDA, SQIVND (reference sequence). CDR3 length equals 14 residues. The sample comprised CD4+ T cells from blood buffy coats. This sequence originates from a human donor in good health. The chain links TRBV19 to TRBJ2-1; 7 bases align to TRBD1. As DNA, the CDR3 is TGTGCCAGTAGTACCGGACAGGTTTACAATGAGCAGTTCTTC. It is translated as CASSTGQVYNEQFF.